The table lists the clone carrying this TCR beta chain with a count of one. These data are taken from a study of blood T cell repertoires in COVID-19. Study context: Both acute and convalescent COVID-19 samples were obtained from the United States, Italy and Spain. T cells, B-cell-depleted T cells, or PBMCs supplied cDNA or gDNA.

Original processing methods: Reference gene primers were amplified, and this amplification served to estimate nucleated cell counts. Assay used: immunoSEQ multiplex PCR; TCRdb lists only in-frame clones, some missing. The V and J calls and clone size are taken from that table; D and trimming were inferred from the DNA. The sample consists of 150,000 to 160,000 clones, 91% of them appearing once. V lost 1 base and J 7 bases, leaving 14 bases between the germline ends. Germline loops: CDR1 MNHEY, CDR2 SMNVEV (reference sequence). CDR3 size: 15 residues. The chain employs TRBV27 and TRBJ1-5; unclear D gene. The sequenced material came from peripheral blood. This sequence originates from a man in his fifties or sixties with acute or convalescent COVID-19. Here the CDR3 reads CASSLFPIRGQPQHF. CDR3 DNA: TGTGCCAGCAGTTTATTCCCAATCCGGGGACAGCCCCAGCATTTT.